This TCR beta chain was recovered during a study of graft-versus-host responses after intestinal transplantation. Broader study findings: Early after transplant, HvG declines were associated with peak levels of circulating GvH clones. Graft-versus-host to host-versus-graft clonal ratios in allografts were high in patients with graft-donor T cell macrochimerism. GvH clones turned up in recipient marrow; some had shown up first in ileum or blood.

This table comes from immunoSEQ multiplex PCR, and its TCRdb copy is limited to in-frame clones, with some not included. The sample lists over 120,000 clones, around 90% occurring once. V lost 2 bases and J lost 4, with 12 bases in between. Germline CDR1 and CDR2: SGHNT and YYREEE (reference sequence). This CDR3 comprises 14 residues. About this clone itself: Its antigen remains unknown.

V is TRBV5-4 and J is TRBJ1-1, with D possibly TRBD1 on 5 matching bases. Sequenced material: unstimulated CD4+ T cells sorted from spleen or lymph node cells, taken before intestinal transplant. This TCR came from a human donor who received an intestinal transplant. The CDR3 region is CASSFQGAGTEAFF. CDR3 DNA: TGTGCCAGCAGCTTTCAGGGCGCGGGCACTGAAGCTTTCTTT.